What follows are 18 T cell receptor beta chains derived from one specimen sequenced in a study of control samples from healthy donors and cancer patients. Some clones are missing from TCRdb's copy, which holds only in-frame ones; the method was immunoSEQ multiplex PCR. The sample comprises about 140,000 clones, 91% of which are singletons, and around 7.3% rests with the top ten. The sequenced material came from blood. These receptors were obtained from a man younger than 35 in good health.

The rearrangement joins TRBV7-2 to TRBJ2-1; tentatively, D is TRBD1 (5 bases). CDR1 SGHTA and CDR2 FQGNSA come from the germline V gene. CDR3 length: 15 residues. Between the trimmed V and J ends, which lost 5 bases and 7 bases, there was a span of 18 bases. The CDR3 DNA follows: TGTGCCAGCAGCCCCCGACAGCTATCCTCAAATGAGCAGTTCTTC. It translates to CASSPRQLSSNEQFF.

The V call is TRBV5-4, the J call TRBJ1-2; D is unresolved. Germline values: CDR1 SGHNT, CDR2 YYREEE (reference sequence). The V and J ends lost 5 bases and 2 bases respectively, with 16 bases between them. CDR3 size: 15 residues. The CDR3 bases are TGTGCCAGCAGACCTGGCTGGGGAGGGAACTATGGCTACACCTTC. This translates into CASRPGWGGNYGYTF.

The CDR3 DNA reads as TGTGCCAGCAGCCCCTGGGGGGTGGGGAAGGGGGTTTACGAGCAGTACTTC. This translates into CASSPWGVGKGVYEQYF. V gene TRBV3-1 (or the pseudogene TRBV3-2) combines with J gene TRBJ2-7; D is possibly TRBD1 or TRBD2 (6 bases each). The V gene's germline CDR1 is LGHDT and CDR2 YNNKEL (reference sequence). V lost 4 bases and J lost 4, with 23 bases in between. The CDR3 runs 17 residues.

CDR3 residues: CASTLGQGQPQHF. The CDR3 DNA follows: TGTGCCAGCACCCTCGGACAGGGCCAGCCCCAGCATTTT. The chain couples TRBV28 to TRBJ1-5, with 8 bases aligning to TRBD1. The CDR3 loop spans 13 amino acids. Germline loops: CDR1 MDHEN, CDR2 SYDVKM. V lost 7 bases to trimming and J lost 7 bases; unmatched junction nucleotides: 6.

The chain has TRBV13 and TRBJ2-1, with D possibly matching TRBD2 (6 bases). Trimming removed 4 bases from V and 0 bases from J, with 10 bases in between. The CDR3 spans 15 residues. Per germline, CDR1 PRHDT and CDR2 FYEKMQ (reference sequence). The CDR3: CASSSGLLSYNEQFF. In nucleotides, the CDR3 is TGTGCCAGCAGCTCGGGACTCCTCTCCTACAATGAGCAGTTCTTC.

V usage is TRBV5-1 and J usage is TRBJ2-7; 10 positions agree with TRBD1. The CDR3 runs to 15 residues. The V gene end was trimmed by 1 base and the J gene end by 5 bases; junction bases not matched to a gene: 6. CDR1 and CDR2 (germline): SGHRS, YFSETQ. The CDR3 coding sequence is TGCGCCAGCAGCTTGCGGGGGACAGGGGATAACGAGCAGTACTTC. It specifies CASSLRGTGDNEQYF.

V gene TRBV28 combines with J gene TRBJ1-4; D unresolved. The CDR3 loop spans 14 amino acids. Germline V gene sequence: CDR1 MDHEN, CDR2 SYDVKM. Trimming left V 3 bases short and J 3 bases short, with 8 bases between. In DNA form, the CDR3 reads TGTGCCAGCAGTTTTGGACGGCCTAATGAAAAACTGTTTTTT. Amino acids: CASSFGRPNEKLFF.

V usage is TRBV7-2 and J usage is TRBJ1-2; D is undetermined. Germline CDR1 is SGHTA and CDR2 is FQGNSA. Deletions cut 6 bases from V and 1 base from J, with 6 bases between. The length of the CDR3 is 12 residues. The CDR3 DNA follows: TGTGCCAGCAGAGACAATAACTATGGCTACACCTTC. This codes for CASRDNNYGYTF.

The genes are TRBV6-4 and TRBJ1-1, with D unresolved. The germline gives CDR1 MRHNA, CDR2 SNTAGT. This CDR3 comprises 13 residues. Trimming left V 5 bases short and J 4 bases short, with 11 bases between. CDR3 sequence (DNA): TGTGCCAGCAGTCCTAGGGTTGGCACTGAAGCTTTCTTT. Its protein product is CASSPRVGTEAFF.

This clone was counted a few times. The chain uses TRBV6-1 and TRBJ2-7; D might be TRBD1 or TRBD2, each matching 6 bases. This CDR3 comprises 14 residues. The V and J ends lost 2 bases and 7 bases respectively, with 15 bases between them. Germline CDR1 and CDR2: MNHNS and SASEGT. The CDR3 bases are TGTGCCAGCAGTGAATTGGGGGGCCGAGGGGAGCAGTACTTC. Amino acids: CASSELGGRGEQYF.

The genes are TRBV7-9 and TRBJ1-2, with D unclear. V was shortened by 11 bases and J by 2 bases, with 9 bases between the two germline ends. This CDR3 is 11 amino acids long. Germline V lookup: CDR1 SEHNR, CDR2 FQNEAQ (reference sequence). CDR3 loop: CAGDNNYGYTF. CDR3 sequence (DNA): TGTGCCGGAGATAACAACTATGGCTACACCTTC.

J is TRBJ1-5 and V is TRBV15; TRBD1 matches 7 bases. CDR3 length equals 17 residues. V lost 0 bases and J lost 1; bases outside the gene matches: 6. CDR1 and CDR2 from the germline V gene are LNHNV and YYDKDF (reference sequence). CDR3 DNA: TGTGCCACCAGCAGAGATGATAAGGGGGCGAGCAATCAGCCCCAGCATTTT. Its protein is CATSRDDKGASNQPQHF.

This clone came up a few times. The chain combines TRBV2 with TRBJ2-3; unclear D gene. Trimming left V 5 bases short and J 2 bases short, with 8 bases between. Germline V gives CDR1 SNHLY, CDR2 FYNNEI. This CDR3 spans 13 amino acids. Here the CDR3 reads CASSPHFTDTQYF. The CDR3 DNA follows: TGTGCCAGCAGTCCTCACTTCACAGATACGCAGTATTTT.

J is TRBJ2-1 and V is TRBV18; D not certain. The germline V and J ends were trimmed by 1 base and 9 bases, with 7 bases remaining between them. CDR3 length: 12 amino acids. CDR1 and CDR2 from the germline V gene are KGHSH and LQKENI. Here the CDR3 reads CASSPQGFEQFF. CDR3 in DNA: TGTGCCAGCTCACCACAAGGATTTGAGCAGTTCTTC.

The chain is built from TRBV11-2 and TRBJ2-5; no definite D call. Deletions cut 1 base from V and 4 bases from J, with 1 base between. Germline CDR1 and CDR2: SGHAT and FQNNGV. The CDR3 has 11 residues. The CDR3 region has the DNA TGTGCCAGCAGCTTAGCAGAGACCCAGTACTTC. Translation gives CASSLAETQYF.

The rearrangement joins TRBV15 to TRBJ1-5; D ambiguous. The CDR3 runs to 14 residues. CDR1 and CDR2 from the germline V gene are LNHNV and YYDKDF (reference sequence). V was clipped by 1 base and J by 3 bases, with 7 bases between them. The CDR3 sequence is CATSRAPFNQPQHF. CDR3 DNA: TGTGCCACCAGCAGAGCCCCTTTCAATCAGCCCCAGCATTTT.

This clone was picked up one time. This chain joins TRBV7-9 and TRBJ1-1; possible D gene TRBD1, 5 bases. This CDR3 is 11 amino acids long. The germline V gene encodes CDR1 SEHNR and CDR2 FQNEAQ (reference sequence). The V end was cut by 5 bases, the J end by 9 bases, with 10 bases between. The CDR3 DNA reads as TGTGCCAGCAGCATGGACACCCAAGCTTTCTTT. As protein: CASSMDTQAFF. Complete variable domain (other parts from reference TRBV7-9 and TRBJ1-1): DTGVSQNPRHKITKRGQNVTFRCDPISEHNRLYWYRQTLGQGPEFLTYFQNEAQLEKSRLLSDRFSAERPKGSFSTLEIQRTEQGDSAMYLCASSMDTQAFFGQGTRLTVV.

The chain uses TRBV7-9 and TRBJ1-6; TRBD1 aligns across 7 bases. CDR3 size: 14 residues. Looked up from germline, CDR1 is SEHNR and CDR2 is FQNEAQ (reference sequence). J gave up 7 bases and V 4 bases, and 4 bases lay outside the gene matches. CDR3 coding DNA: TGTGCCAGCAGCTCTACAGGGGAAAATTCACCCCTCCACTTT. It codes for CASSSTGENSPLHF.